The clone carrying this TCR beta chain has just a few counts. Each CDR3 protein gets one entry after TCRdb re-called the RT-PCR reads with MiXCR. This table holds 30,000 to 40,000 distinct CDR3 sequences, 37% found once. This entry comes from a study of patients and donors after allogeneic stem cell transplantation. The CDR3 is 15 residues long. In germline, CDR1 is LGHNA, CDR2 YSLEER. The germline V and J ends were trimmed by 0 bases and 5 bases, with 13 bases remaining between them. This receptor was taken from a human donor who was either an allogeneic HSCT recipient or a stem cell or donor lymphocyte infusion donor (not recorded which). It is not recorded whose cells these are; they may come from a transplant donor. Sequencing was done on a sample of blood, either unsorted or a sorted T cell fraction (not recorded which). This chain joins TRBV4-3 and TRBJ1-2; D is ambiguous. CDR3 residues: CASSQEIGVGYGYTF. The CDR3 coding sequence is TGCGCCAGCAGCCAAGAGATCGGGGTCGGGTATGGCTACACCTTC.